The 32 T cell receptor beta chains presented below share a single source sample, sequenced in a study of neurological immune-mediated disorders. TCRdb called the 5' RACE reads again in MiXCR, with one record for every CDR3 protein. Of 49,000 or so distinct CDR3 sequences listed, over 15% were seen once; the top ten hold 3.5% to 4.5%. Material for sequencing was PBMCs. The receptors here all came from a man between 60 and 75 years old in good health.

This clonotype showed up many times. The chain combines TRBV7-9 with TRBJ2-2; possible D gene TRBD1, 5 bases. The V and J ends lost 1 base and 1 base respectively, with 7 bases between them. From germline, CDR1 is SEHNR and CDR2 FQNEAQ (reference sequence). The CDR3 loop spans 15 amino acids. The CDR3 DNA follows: TGTGCCAGCAGCTTAGTAACAGGGAACACCGGGGAGCTGTTTTTT. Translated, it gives CASSLVTGNTGELFF. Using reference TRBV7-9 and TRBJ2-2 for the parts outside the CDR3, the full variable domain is DTGVSQNPRHKITKRGQNVTFRCDPISEHNRLYWYRQTLGQGPEFLTYFQNEAQLEKSRLLSDRFSAERPKGSFSTLEIQRTEQGDSAMYLCASSLVTGNTGELFFGEGSRLTVL.

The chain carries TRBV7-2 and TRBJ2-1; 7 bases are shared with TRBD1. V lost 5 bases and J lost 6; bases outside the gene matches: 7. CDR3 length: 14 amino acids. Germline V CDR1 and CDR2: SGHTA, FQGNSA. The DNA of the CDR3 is TGTGCCAGCAGCGACAGGACAGGACTCAATGAGCAGTTCTTC. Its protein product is CASSDRTGLNEQFF.

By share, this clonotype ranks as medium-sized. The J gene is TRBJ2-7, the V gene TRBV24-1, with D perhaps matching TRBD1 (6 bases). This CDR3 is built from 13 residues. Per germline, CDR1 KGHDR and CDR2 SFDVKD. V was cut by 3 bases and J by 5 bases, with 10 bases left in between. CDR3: CATSDPPGDEQYF. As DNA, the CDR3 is TGTGCCACCAGTGATCCCCCAGGGGACGAGCAGTACTTC.

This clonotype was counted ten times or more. The CDR3: CASSPDRGRSPLHF. The CDR3 nucleotides read TGCGCCAGCAGCCCCGACAGGGGAAGATCACCCCTCCACTTT. The V gene is TRBV5-1, the J gene TRBJ1-6, with 8 bases fitting TRBD1. The CDR3 sequence is 14 residues long. V dropped 4 bases and J dropped 10; count of bases not matched to a gene: 7. Per germline, CDR1 SGHRS and CDR2 YFSETQ.

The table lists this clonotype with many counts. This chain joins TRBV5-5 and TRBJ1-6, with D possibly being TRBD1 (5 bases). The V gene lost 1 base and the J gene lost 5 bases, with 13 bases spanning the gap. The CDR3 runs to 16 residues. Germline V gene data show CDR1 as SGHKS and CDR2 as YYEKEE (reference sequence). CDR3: CASSLRRGSDNSPLHF. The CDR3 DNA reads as TGTGCCAGCAGCTTGCGTAGGGGATCGGATAATTCACCCCTCCACTTT.

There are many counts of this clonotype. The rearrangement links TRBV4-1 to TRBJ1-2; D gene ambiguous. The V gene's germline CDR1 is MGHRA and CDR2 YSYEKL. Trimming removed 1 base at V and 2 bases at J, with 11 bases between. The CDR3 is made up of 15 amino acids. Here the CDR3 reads CASSQGPTPNYGYTF. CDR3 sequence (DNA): TGCGCCAGCAGCCAAGGACCTACGCCGAACTATGGCTACACCTTC.

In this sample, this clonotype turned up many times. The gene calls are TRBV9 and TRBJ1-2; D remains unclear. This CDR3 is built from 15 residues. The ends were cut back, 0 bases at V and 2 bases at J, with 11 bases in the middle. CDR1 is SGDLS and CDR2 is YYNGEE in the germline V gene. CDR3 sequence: CASSVDYNSNYGYTF. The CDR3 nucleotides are TGTGCCAGCAGCGTAGATTACAATTCCAACTATGGCTACACCTTC.

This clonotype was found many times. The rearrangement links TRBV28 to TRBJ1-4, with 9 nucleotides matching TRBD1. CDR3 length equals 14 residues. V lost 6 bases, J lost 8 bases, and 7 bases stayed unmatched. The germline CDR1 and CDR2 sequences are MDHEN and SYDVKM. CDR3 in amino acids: CASREQGAIEKLFF. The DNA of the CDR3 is TGTGCCAGCAGGGAACAGGGGGCGATAGAAAAACTGTTTTTT. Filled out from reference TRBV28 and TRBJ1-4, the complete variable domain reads DVKVTQSSRYLVKRTGEKVFLECVQDMDHENMFWYRQDPGLGLRLIYFSYDVKMKEKGDIPEGYSVSREKKERFSLILESASTNQTSMYLCASREQGAIEKLFFGSGTQLSVL.

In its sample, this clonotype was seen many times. CDR3: CASRGLAGGNYNEQFF. In DNA form, the CDR3 reads TGTGCCAGCAGAGGACTAGCGGGAGGGAACTACAATGAGCAGTTCTTC. This chain links TRBV6-5 with TRBJ2-1, with 15 bases that match TRBD2. Germline V gives CDR1 MNHEY, CDR2 SVGAGI. V lost 6 bases and J lost 3; bases outside the gene matches: 3. The CDR3 is 16 residues long.

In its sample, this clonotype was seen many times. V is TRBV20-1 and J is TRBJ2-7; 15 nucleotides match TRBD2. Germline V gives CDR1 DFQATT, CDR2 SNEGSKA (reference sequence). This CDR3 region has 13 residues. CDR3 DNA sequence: TGCAGCGGGACTAGCGGGAGGTGGGACGAGCAGTACTTC. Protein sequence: CSGTSGRWDEQYF.

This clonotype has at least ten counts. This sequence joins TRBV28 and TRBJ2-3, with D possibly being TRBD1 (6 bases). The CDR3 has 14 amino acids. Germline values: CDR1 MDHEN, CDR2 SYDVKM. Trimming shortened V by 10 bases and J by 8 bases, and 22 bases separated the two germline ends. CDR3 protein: CATKTNDRSGTQYF. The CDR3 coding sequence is TGTGCCACTAAAACAAACGACAGGTCCGGTACGCAGTATTTT.

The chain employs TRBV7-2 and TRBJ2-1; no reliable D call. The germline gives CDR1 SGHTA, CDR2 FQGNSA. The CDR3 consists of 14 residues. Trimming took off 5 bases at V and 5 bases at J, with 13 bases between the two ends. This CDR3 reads CTSSIHGSHNEQFF. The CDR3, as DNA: TGTACCAGCAGCATACATGGGTCCCACAATGAGCAGTTCTTC.

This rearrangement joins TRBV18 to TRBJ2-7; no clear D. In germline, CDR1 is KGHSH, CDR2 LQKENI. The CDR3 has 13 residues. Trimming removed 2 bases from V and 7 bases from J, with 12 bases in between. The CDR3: CASSPGTTSEQYF. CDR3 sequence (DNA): TGTGCCAGCTCACCAGGAACTACATCTGAGCAGTACTTC.

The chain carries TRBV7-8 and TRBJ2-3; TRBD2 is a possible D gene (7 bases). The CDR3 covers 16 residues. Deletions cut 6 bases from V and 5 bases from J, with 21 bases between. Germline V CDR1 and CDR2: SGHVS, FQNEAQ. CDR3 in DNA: TGTGCCAGCAGTCTACTTCAGGGGAGGGAGAGAGATACGCAGTATTTT. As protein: CASSLLQGRERDTQYF.

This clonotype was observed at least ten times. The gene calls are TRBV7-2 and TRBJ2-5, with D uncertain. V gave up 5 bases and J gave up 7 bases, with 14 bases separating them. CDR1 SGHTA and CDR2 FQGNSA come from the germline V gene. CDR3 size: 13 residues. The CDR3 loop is CASSRESPGTQYF. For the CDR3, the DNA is TGTGCCAGCAGCCGAGAGTCCCCCGGGACCCAGTACTTC.

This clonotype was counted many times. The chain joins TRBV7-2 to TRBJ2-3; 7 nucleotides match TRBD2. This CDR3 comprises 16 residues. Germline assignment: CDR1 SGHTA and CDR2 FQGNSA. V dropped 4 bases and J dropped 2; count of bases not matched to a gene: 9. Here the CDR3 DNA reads TGTGCCAGCAGCTCCCCCACGAGCGGGGCCACAGATACGCAGTATTTT. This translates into CASSSPTSGATDTQYF.

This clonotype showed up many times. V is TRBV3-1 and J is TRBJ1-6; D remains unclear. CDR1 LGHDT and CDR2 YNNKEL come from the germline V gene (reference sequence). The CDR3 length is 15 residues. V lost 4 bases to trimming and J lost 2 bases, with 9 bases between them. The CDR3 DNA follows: TGTGCCAGCAGCCTTGGACGGACCTATAATTCACCCCTCCACTTT. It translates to CASSLGRTYNSPLHF.

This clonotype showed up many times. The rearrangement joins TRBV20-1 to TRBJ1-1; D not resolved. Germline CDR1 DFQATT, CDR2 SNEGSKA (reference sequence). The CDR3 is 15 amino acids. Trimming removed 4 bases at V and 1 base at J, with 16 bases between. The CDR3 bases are TGCAGTGCTATAGCTGGTGGTCGTAAGAACACTGAAGCTTTCTTT. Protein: CSAIAGGRKNTEAFF.

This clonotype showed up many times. The CDR3 coding sequence is TGCAGTGCTAGAGATGGAACCAGGGGGTACTCCGAGCAGTACTTC. Translation gives CSARDGTRGYSEQYF. The gene calls are TRBV20-1 and TRBJ2-7, with 7 bases that match TRBD1. The CDR3 loop spans 15 amino acids. Trimming took 0 bases from V and 6 from J; bases not matched to a gene: 11. Germline V CDR1 and CDR2: DFQATT, SNEGSKA (reference sequence).

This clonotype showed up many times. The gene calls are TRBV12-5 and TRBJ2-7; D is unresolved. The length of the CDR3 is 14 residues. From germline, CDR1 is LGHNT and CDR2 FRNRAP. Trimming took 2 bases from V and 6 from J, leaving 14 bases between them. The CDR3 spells CASGLRLPGLEQYF. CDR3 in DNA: TGTGCTAGTGGTTTGCGACTCCCTGGTCTCGAGCAGTACTTC.

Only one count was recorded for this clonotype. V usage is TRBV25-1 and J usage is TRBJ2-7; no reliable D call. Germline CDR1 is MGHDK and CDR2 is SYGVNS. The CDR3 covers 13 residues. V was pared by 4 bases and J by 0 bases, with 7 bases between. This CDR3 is CASSGGHSYEQYF. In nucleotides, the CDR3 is TGTGCCAGCAGTGGTGGGCACTCCTACGAGCAGTACTTC.

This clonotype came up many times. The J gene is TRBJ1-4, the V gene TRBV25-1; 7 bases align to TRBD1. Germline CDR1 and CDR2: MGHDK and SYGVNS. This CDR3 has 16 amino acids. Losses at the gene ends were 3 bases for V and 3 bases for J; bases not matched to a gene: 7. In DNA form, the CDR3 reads TGTGCCAGCAGTGACCTTAGACAGGGCTCTAATGAAAAACTGTTTTTT. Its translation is CASSDLRQGSNEKLFF.

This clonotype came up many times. CDR3 residues: CASSLMMGTVTGELFF. Here the CDR3 DNA reads TGTGCCAGCAGCCTAATGATGGGGACCGTTACCGGGGAGCTGTTTTTT. The chain recombines TRBV28 with TRBJ2-2, with D perhaps TRBD1 or TRBD2 (5 bases each). Germline lookup yields CDR1 MDHEN and CDR2 SYDVKM. This CDR3 contains 16 residues. The V and J ends lost 6 bases and 5 bases respectively, with 19 bases between them.

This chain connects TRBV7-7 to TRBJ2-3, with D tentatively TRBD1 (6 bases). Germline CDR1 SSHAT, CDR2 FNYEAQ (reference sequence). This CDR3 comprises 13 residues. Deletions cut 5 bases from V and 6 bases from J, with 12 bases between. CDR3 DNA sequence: TGTGCCAGCAGCACCCTCGGACAGGATACGCAGTATTTT. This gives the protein CASSTLGQDTQYF.

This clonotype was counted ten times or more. The CDR3 is CASSEAGVDTQYF. The CDR3 DNA follows: TGTGCCAGCAGCGAGGCGGGAGTCGATACGCAGTATTTT. The chain combines TRBV5-4 with TRBJ2-3, with 7 bases lining up with TRBD2. V trimming: 4 bases; J trimming: 6 bases; junction bases outside the gene matches: 5. CDR3 length equals 13 residues. Germline-derived CDR1 and CDR2 are SGHNT and YYREEE (reference sequence).

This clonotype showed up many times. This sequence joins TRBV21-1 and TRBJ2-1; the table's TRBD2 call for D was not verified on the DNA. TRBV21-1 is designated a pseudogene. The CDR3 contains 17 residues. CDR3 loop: CAKQAQRGPSSYNEQFF. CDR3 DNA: TGTGCAAAACAGGCCCAGCGGGGACCCTCCTCCTACAATGAGCAGTTCTTC.

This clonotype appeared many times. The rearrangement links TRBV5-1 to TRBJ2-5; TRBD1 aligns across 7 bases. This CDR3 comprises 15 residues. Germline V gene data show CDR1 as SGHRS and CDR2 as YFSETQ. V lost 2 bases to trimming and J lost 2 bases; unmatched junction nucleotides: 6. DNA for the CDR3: TGCGCCAGCAGCTTACAGGGGAAGGAACAAGAGACCCAGTACTTC. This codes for CASSLQGKEQETQYF.

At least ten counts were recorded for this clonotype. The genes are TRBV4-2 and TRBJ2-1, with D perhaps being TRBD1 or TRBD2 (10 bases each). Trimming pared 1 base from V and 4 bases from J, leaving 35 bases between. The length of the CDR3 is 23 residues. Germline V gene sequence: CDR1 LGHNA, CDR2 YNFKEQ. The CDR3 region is CASSQAVGPDRGSIAGGYNEQFF. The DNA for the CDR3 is TGTGCCAGCAGCCAAGCAGTCGGCCCGGACAGGGGGAGTATAGCGGGAGGTTACAATGAGCAGTTCTTC.

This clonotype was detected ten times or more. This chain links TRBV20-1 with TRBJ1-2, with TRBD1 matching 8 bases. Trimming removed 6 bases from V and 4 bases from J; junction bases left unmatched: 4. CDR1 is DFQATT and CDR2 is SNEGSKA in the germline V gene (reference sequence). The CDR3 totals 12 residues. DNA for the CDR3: TGCAGTGCCCTTGGACAGGGCTATGGCTACACCTTC. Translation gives CSALGQGYGYTF.

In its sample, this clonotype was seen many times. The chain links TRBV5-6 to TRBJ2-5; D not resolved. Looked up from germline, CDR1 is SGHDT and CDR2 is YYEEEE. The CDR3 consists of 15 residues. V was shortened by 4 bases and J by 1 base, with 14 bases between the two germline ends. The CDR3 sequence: CASSALDRIQETQYF. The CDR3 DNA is TGTGCCAGCAGCGCCTTAGACCGGATCCAAGAGACCCAGTACTTC.

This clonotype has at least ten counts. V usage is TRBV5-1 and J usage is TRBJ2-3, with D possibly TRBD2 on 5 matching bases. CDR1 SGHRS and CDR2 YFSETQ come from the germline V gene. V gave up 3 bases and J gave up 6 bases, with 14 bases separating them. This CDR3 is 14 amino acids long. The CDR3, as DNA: TGCGCCAGCAGCTCCCGATCCTGGGAGGATACGCAGTATTTT. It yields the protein CASSSRSWEDTQYF.

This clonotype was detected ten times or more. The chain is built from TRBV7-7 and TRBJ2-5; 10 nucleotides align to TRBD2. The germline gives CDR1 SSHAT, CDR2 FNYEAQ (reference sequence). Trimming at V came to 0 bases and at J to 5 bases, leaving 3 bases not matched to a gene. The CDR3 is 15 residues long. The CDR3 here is CASSLALAGTETQYF. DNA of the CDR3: TGTGCCAGCAGCTTAGCACTAGCGGGGACGGAGACCCAGTACTTC.